These T cell receptor beta chains were read from a single sample in a study of T cells in localized non-small cell lung cancer. TCRdb's table, derived via immunoSEQ multiplex PCR, lists solely in-frame clones and lacks some. The table shows about 62,000 clones, with 75% to 85% occurring only once. The sequenced sample was PBMCs, obtained before any cancer treatment. The receptors were sampled from a man between 40 and 70 years old with stage II lung adenocarcinoma. CDR3s include the opening cysteine and the closing phenylalanine or tryptophan. Each record gives: V gene, J gene, D gene, CDR3 protein. A D gene is named only where the DNA matches it firmly.

v_call: TRBV5-5
j_call: TRBJ2-2
d_call: TRBD1
cdr3_aa: CASSLGTGESGELFF

v_call: TRBV6-5
j_call: TRBJ2-2
d_call: TRBD2
cdr3_aa: CASSLTSRNTGELFF

v_call: TRBV27
j_call: TRBJ2-1
d_call: .
cdr3_aa: CASSLAQRYNEQFF

v_call: TRBV4-2
j_call: TRBJ2-7
d_call: TRBD2
cdr3_aa: CASSQGGGSYEQYF

v_call: TRBV6-6
j_call: TRBJ1-1
d_call: .
cdr3_aa: CASSLDRSTEAFF

v_call: TRBV10-3
j_call: TRBJ2-5
d_call: TRBD2
cdr3_aa: CAISESRSTSGSWEETQYF

v_call: TRBV27
j_call: TRBJ1-5
d_call: .
cdr3_aa: CASSKDHNQPQHF

v_call: TRBV6-1
j_call: TRBJ2-1
d_call: TRBD1
cdr3_aa: CASRPRDRVYNEQFF

v_call: TRBV18
j_call: TRBJ2-3
d_call: .
cdr3_aa: CASSPNREDTQYF

v_call: TRBV7-2
j_call: TRBJ2-7
d_call: TRBD1
cdr3_aa: CASSRTFSGGAAPYEQYF

v_call: TRBV19
j_call: TRBJ2-3
d_call: TRBD2
cdr3_aa: CASSLAGETDTQYF

v_call: TRBV9
j_call: TRBJ2-2
d_call: TRBD2
cdr3_aa: CASSLTGLAGGPNTGELFF

v_call: TRBV2
j_call: TRBJ1-2
d_call: .
cdr3_aa: CASSERDGNYGYTF

v_call: TRBV28
j_call: TRBJ1-1
d_call: .
cdr3_aa: CASSPGRNTEAFF

v_call: TRBV25-1
j_call: TRBJ2-7
d_call: TRBD2
cdr3_aa: CASSEGPRGAYEQYF

v_call: TRBV19
j_call: TRBJ1-1
d_call: .
cdr3_aa: CASSIFGQNTEAFF

v_call: TRBV14
j_call: TRBJ1-1
d_call: .
cdr3_aa: CASSFAGLGEAFF

v_call: TRBV4-3
j_call: TRBJ1-3
d_call: .
cdr3_aa: CASSQEPPVTGNTIYF

v_call: TRBV23-1
j_call: TRBJ2-7
d_call: .
cdr3_aa: CASTPGTVSYEQYF

v_call: TRBV5-4
j_call: TRBJ2-7
d_call: TRBD1
cdr3_aa: CASSLAQGTGMGYEQYF

v_call: TRBV5-4
j_call: TRBJ2-7
d_call: TRBD1
cdr3_aa: CASSLGQGVNEQYF

v_call: TRBV29-1
j_call: TRBJ1-4
d_call: .
cdr3_aa: CSVAFAGEKLFF

v_call: TRBV7-2
j_call: TRBJ2-6
d_call: .
cdr3_aa: CASSLSSGANVLTF

v_call: TRBV7-2
j_call: TRBJ2-1
d_call: .
cdr3_aa: CASSLGRRGLGNEQFF

v_call: TRBV9
j_call: TRBJ1-2
d_call: .
cdr3_aa: CASSGGAPRDYGYTF

v_call: TRBV5-6
j_call: TRBJ2-1
d_call: TRBD1
cdr3_aa: CASSSGQGTYNEQFF

v_call: TRBV9
j_call: TRBJ2-2
d_call: .
cdr3_aa: CASSGTVTGELFF

v_call: TRBV5-6
j_call: TRBJ2-7
d_call: TRBD1
cdr3_aa: CASSFRDSYEQYF

v_call: TRBV19
j_call: TRBJ1-1
d_call: .
cdr3_aa: CASSIYRGNTEAFF

v_call: TRBV7-2
j_call: TRBJ1-1
d_call: .
cdr3_aa: CASSLTGDTEAFF

v_call: TRBV13
j_call: TRBJ2-1
d_call: TRBD2
cdr3_aa: CASSPPGLAGYNEQFF

v_call: TRBV5-1
j_call: TRBJ2-6
d_call: .
cdr3_aa: CASSLARGTGANVLTF

v_call: TRBV6-5
j_call: TRBJ2-2
d_call: .
cdr3_aa: CASSYQAPGELFF

v_call: TRBV29-1
j_call: TRBJ1-2
d_call: TRBD1
cdr3_aa: CSAQGEANYGYTF

v_call: TRBV6-5
j_call: TRBJ1-3
d_call: TRBD1
cdr3_aa: CASSLTGTVGNTIYF

v_call: TRBV7-9
j_call: TRBJ1-4
d_call: .
cdr3_aa: CASSLDLGTNEKLFF

v_call: TRBV7-2
j_call: TRBJ2-2
d_call: .
cdr3_aa: CASSLTWDTGELFF

v_call: TRBV7-7
j_call: TRBJ2-1
d_call: .
cdr3_aa: CASSLAPYNEQFF

v_call: TRBV7-9
j_call: TRBJ2-7
d_call: TRBD2
cdr3_aa: CASSLAGTRTYEQYF

v_call: TRBV2
j_call: TRBJ2-7
d_call: .
cdr3_aa: CASSEAEGPYEQYF

v_call: TRBV10-3
j_call: TRBJ2-5
d_call: TRBD2
cdr3_aa: CAISAYGRALGETQYF

v_call: TRBV6-1
j_call: TRBJ1-2
d_call: TRBD1
cdr3_aa: CASSWDREYGYTF

v_call: TRBV5-4
j_call: TRBJ2-1
d_call: TRBD2
cdr3_aa: CASSGTSGMRLNEQFF

v_call: TRBV6-6
j_call: TRBJ1-2
d_call: .
cdr3_aa: CASSEGRGYGYTF

v_call: TRBV6-6
j_call: TRBJ1-2
d_call: TRBD1
cdr3_aa: CASSFGQVYGYTF

v_call: TRBV29-1
j_call: TRBJ1-2
d_call: TRBD1
cdr3_aa: CSVQTGGVDGYTF

v_call: TRBV7-2
j_call: TRBJ1-2
d_call: .
cdr3_aa: CASSPGTPHGYTF

v_call: TRBV5-6
j_call: TRBJ1-2
d_call: .
cdr3_aa: CASSLEPGGGLYGYTF

v_call: TRBV9
j_call: TRBJ2-7
d_call: .
cdr3_aa: CASSVAVGHYEQYF

v_call: TRBV5-4
j_call: TRBJ1-1
d_call: .
cdr3_aa: CASSLGGQLDTEAFF